This TCR beta chain was sequenced in a study of T cell responses to AZD1222 COVID-19 vaccine. Second doses at about 4 or about 12 weeks were pooled. The repertoire was sequenced with immunoSEQ multiplex PCR; TCRdb's copy has only in-frame clones and lacks some. Of around 150,000 clones in the sample, approximately 88% are singletons; the top ten hold 4% to 5.5%. Study-level points and caveats: Repertoires were collected only later (after the peak T cell response had occurred). Rises in breadth and depth of Spike-specific TCRs came after two AZD1222 doses. White British donors predominated, females outnumbered males, and clonal diversity was possibly underestimated.

Trimming took off 0 bases at V and 4 bases at J, with 10 bases between the two ends. From germline, CDR1 is SGHDT and CDR2 YYEEEE. The CDR3 is 14 residues long. On this clone itself: Its target is not known.

This sample comprised peripheral blood, obtained 28 days after the second AZD1222 dose. The source is an adult who received the AZD1222 COVID-19 vaccine. The J gene is TRBJ1-2, the V gene TRBV5-6; no clear D. The CDR3 nucleotides read TGTGCCAGCAGCTTGGGGCAGGCCCTCTATGGCTACACCTTC. Translation gives CASSLGQALYGYTF.